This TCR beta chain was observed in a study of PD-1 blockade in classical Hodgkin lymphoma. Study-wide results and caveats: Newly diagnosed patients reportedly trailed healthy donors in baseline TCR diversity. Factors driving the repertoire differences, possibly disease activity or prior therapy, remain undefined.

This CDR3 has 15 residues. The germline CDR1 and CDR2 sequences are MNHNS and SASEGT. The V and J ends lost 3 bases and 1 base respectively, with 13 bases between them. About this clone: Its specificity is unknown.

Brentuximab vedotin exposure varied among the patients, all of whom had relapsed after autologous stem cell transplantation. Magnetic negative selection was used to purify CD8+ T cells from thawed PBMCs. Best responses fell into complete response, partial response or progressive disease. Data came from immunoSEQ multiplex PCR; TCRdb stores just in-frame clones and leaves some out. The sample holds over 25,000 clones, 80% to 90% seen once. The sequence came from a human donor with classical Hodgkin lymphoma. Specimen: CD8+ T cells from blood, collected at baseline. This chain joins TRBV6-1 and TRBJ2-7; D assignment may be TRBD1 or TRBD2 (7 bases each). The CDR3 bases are TGTGCCAGCAGTGAGGGGGGGACAGAATCCTACGAGCAGTACTTC. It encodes CASSEGGTESYEQYF.